The 30 T cell receptor beta chains listed next were all sequenced from one sample in a study of metastatic and nonmetastatic thyroid tumors. TCRdb re-called the PCR reads with MiXCR. The repertoire holds approximately 17,000 clones, with 25% as singletons. Thyroid surgery had not been preceded by any treatment in any patient. Sequenced: adjacent normal tissue. The receptors shown here come from a female donor with papillary thyroid cancer or a benign thyroid nodule (not recorded which). Some clones in this sample may be carry-over from other donors' samples.

Comments on this clone: The junction departs from the called germline gene at one end, perhaps through a read error. Other DNA sequences in this sample translate to the same CDR3. The chain carries TRBV6-2 or TRBV6-3 and TRBJ1-5; 7 bases are shared with TRBD1. The CDR3 loop spans 15 amino acids. From germline, CDR1 is MNHEY and CDR2 SVGEGT. This CDR3 reads CASRGQSYSNQPQHF. The CDR3 nucleotides read TGCGCCAGCAGGGGACAGTCGTATAGCAATCAGCCCCAGCATTTT.

The chain couples TRBV7-6 to TRBJ2-1; no firm D call. Looked up from germline, CDR1 is SGHVS and CDR2 is FNYEAQ. This CDR3 region has 13 residues. Trimming pared 4 bases from V and 2 bases from J, leaving 6 bases between. CDR3 DNA: TGTGCCAGCAGCTCAACGCCCTACAATGAGCAGTTCTTC. It translates to CASSSTPYNEQFF. The complete variable domain, with remaining parts taken from reference TRBV7-6 and TRBJ2-1, reads GAGVSQSPRYKVTKRGQDVALRCDPISGHVSLYWYRQALGQGPEFLTYFNYEAQQDKSGLPNDRFSAERPEGSISTLTIQRTEQRDSAMYRCASSSTPYNEQFFGPGTRLTVL.

CDR3 region: CSASGLPLDNEQFF. The DNA of the CDR3 is TGCAGTGCTAGTGGGCTACCCCTGGACAATGAGCAGTTCTTC. This chain uses TRBV20-1 with TRBJ2-1; D remains unclear. The CDR3 is 14 amino acids. Germline CDR1 and CDR2: DFQATT and SNEGSKA (reference sequence). The V end lost 3 bases, the J end lost 5 bases, and 14 bases lay between the germline ends.

This chain links TRBV5-1 with TRBJ2-2; possible D gene TRBD1, 5 bases. The CDR3 is made up of 13 amino acids. Trimming stripped 4 bases from V and 4 bases from J, with 8 bases between. Germline-derived CDR1 and CDR2 are SGHRS and YFSETQ. The CDR3 spells CASSVTVTGELFF. Written as DNA, the CDR3 is TGCGCCAGCAGCGTGACAGTCACCGGGGAGCTGTTTTTT.

This clone has a count of ten or more. The CDR3 region is CASSLKGGRYTEAFF. In nucleotides, the CDR3 is TGTGCCAGCAGCCTTAAGGGGGGGAGATACACTGAAGCTTTCTTT. V gene TRBV3-1 combines with J gene TRBJ1-1; D might be TRBD1 (6 bases). The V gene's germline CDR1 is LGHDT and CDR2 YNNKEL (reference sequence). V was trimmed by 4 bases and J by 3 bases, leaving 15 bases between them. This CDR3 has 15 residues.

This clone was observed many times. DNA for the CDR3: TGTGCCAGTGACAGGGGTGGCTATGGCTACACCTTC. It codes for CASDRGGYGYTF. The chain combines TRBV6-2 or TRBV6-3 with TRBJ1-2, with 8 bases fitting TRBD1. After removal of 9 bases from V and 4 bases from J, the junction contained 4 bases not matched to a gene. CDR1 and CDR2 from the germline V gene are MNHEY and SVGEGT. CDR3 length: 12 residues.

This clone turned up a few times. The rearrangement uses TRBV6-6 and TRBJ2-2, with D possibly TRBD1 on 5 matching bases. Germline loops: CDR1 MNHNY, CDR2 SVGAGI (reference sequence). CDR3 size: 18 residues. The CDR3 DNA reads as TGTGCAAGCTATACCCTAAGGATGGACACCAGAAACACCGGGGAGCTGTTTTTT. Protein sequence: CASYTLRMDTRNTGELFF.

This chain connects TRBV15 to TRBJ2-1, with TRBD2 identical over 9 bases. Germline values: CDR1 LNHNV, CDR2 YYDKDF (reference sequence). The CDR3 is 13 residues long. The V segment lost 8 bases and the J segment 6 bases; nucleotides outside the gene matches: 5. The CDR3 loop is CATEAGGVNEQFF. The CDR3, as DNA: TGTGCCACCGAGGCGGGAGGGGTCAATGAGCAGTTCTTC.

Worth noting for this clone: Other DNA variants within this sample encode the same CDR3. V and J are TRBV5-1 and TRBJ1-2, with a possible D match to TRBD1 (5 bases). CDR1 is SGHRS, CDR2 YFSETQ, per germline. With 3 bases removed from V and 7 bases from J, the gap between germline ends came to 19 bases. The CDR3 is made up of 15 amino acids. Here the CDR3 reads CASSSDPGTAGGYTF. In DNA form, the CDR3 reads TGCGCCAGCAGCTCTGACCCGGGGACGGCGGGTGGCTACACCTTC.

This clone was found a few times. V is TRBV5-1 and J is TRBJ2-7, with D possibly being TRBD1 or TRBD2 (6 bases each). CDR3 length equals 17 residues. Germline-derived CDR1 and CDR2 are SGHRS and YFSETQ. Trimming shortened V by 1 base and J by 1 base, and 18 bases separated the two germline ends. CDR3 nucleotide sequence: TGCGCCAGCAGCTTGCCCCACGAGGGGGGTTGGTCCTACGAGCAGTACTTC. Its protein product is CASSLPHEGGWSYEQYF.

The gene calls are TRBV6-1 and TRBJ1-5; unclear D gene. The V gene's germline CDR1 is MNHNS and CDR2 SASEGT. The CDR3 has 16 amino acids. Trimming pared 6 bases from V and 1 base from J, leaving 16 bases between. For the CDR3, the DNA is TGTGCCAGCAGCGGTACGTCTGTTTTCAGCAATCAGCCCCAGCATTTT. Its protein product is CASSGTSVFSNQPQHF.

A few counts support this clone. The genes are TRBV13 and TRBJ2-7; D may be TRBD1 or TRBD2 (5 bases each). The CDR3 is 14 amino acids. The germline CDR1 and CDR2 sequences are PRHDT and FYEKMQ (reference sequence). With 5 bases removed from V and 3 bases from J, the gap between germline ends came to 14 bases. CDR3 DNA sequence: TGTGCCAGCAGCGTGGGACGGCAGGGCTACGAGCAGTACTTC. Translation gives CASSVGRQGYEQYF.

The chain couples TRBV20-1 to TRBJ1-1, with 8 bases matching TRBD1. J lost 4 bases, V lost 0 bases, and 7 bases had no gene match. CDR3 length: 15 residues. Germline V gene lookup returns CDR1 DFQATT and CDR2 SNEGSKA (reference sequence). CDR3 sequence reads: CSARDARGLSTEAFF. As DNA, the CDR3 is TGCAGTGCTAGAGACGCCAGGGGGCTGAGCACTGAAGCTTTCTTT.

This chain connects TRBV19 to TRBJ1-5, with D possibly being TRBD1 (6 bases). Deletions cut 11 bases from V and 2 bases from J, with 13 bases between. Germline values: CDR1 LNHDA, CDR2 SQIVND (reference sequence). This CDR3 is 13 amino acids long. CDR3 DNA sequence: TGTGCCGGAACAGGGATCGGCAATCAGCCCCAGCATTTT. Translated: CAGTGIGNQPQHF.

The chain has TRBV6-2 or TRBV6-3 and TRBJ1-4; no clear D gene. Germline lookup yields CDR1 MNHEY and CDR2 SVGEGT. The germline V and J ends were trimmed by 8 bases and 11 bases, with 12 bases remaining between them. The CDR3 consists of 11 residues. CDR3 DNA: TGTGCCAGCGGCGGTATGGGGAAACTGTTTTTT. This codes for CASGGMGKLFF.

This clone has just a few counts. CDR3 in DNA: TGTGCCAGCAGTTTTAACTTTTGGGACAGGGGGCAGAGTGGCTACACCTTC. Residues: CASSFNFWDRGQSGYTF. V usage is TRBV6-1 and J usage is TRBJ1-2; 12 positions agree with TRBD1. Germline values: CDR1 MNHNS, CDR2 SASEGT. Germline trimming cut 5 bases from V and 7 bases from J; bases unmatched to any gene: 14. This CDR3 has 17 amino acids.

The V gene is TRBV20-1, the J gene TRBJ2-7; no clear D gene. CDR1 and CDR2 (germline): DFQATT, SNEGSKA (reference sequence). The CDR3 length is 10 residues. V was trimmed by 5 bases and J by 9 bases, leaving 11 bases between them. CDR3 DNA sequence: TGCAGTGCTTCAGAAGAAGGGCAGTACTTC. Translation: CSASEEGQYF.

In its sample, this clone was seen a few times. V and J are TRBV6-1 and TRBJ2-7; D not certain. V was cut by 7 bases and J by 2 bases, with 15 bases left in between. The CDR3 covers 14 residues. Germline loops: CDR1 MNHNS, CDR2 SASEGT. The CDR3 bases are TGTGCCAGCATCCTAAGCCGGGTGCCCTACGAGCAGTACTTC. This gives the protein CASILSRVPYEQYF.

The chain employs TRBV6-2 or TRBV6-3 and TRBJ2-1; D possibly corresponds to TRBD2 (7 bases). The V and J ends lost 7 bases and 9 bases respectively, with 19 bases between them. The CDR3 contains 14 residues. Per germline, CDR1 MNHEY and CDR2 SVGEGT. The CDR3 reads CASIIRGAGGEQFF. CDR3 coding DNA: TGTGCCAGCATAATCCGGGGGGCCGGCGGTGAGCAGTTCTTC.

The gene calls are TRBV11-2 and TRBJ1-2, with D perhaps matching TRBD1 (5 bases). Looked up from germline, CDR1 is SGHAT and CDR2 is FQNNGV. The germline V and J ends were trimmed by 2 bases and 2 bases, with 15 bases remaining between them. The CDR3 consists of 16 residues. The DNA for the CDR3 is TGTGCCAGCAGCTTAAATGCGGGGGATGGCAACTATGGCTACACCTTC. It is translated as CASSLNAGDGNYGYTF. The whole variable domain, filled in from reference TRBV11-2 and TRBJ1-2, reads EAGVAQSPRYKIIEKRQSVAFWCNPISGHATLYWYQQILGQGPKLLIQFQNNGVVDDSQLPKDRFSAERLKGVDSTLKIQPAKLEDSAVYLCASSLNAGDGNYGYTFGSGTRLTVV.

This clone was recorded at least ten times. V gene TRBV2 combines with J gene TRBJ2-3; D gene ambiguous. The germline CDR1 and CDR2 sequences are SNHLY and FYNNEI. The CDR3 length is 14 residues. The V gene lost 0 bases and the J gene lost 0 bases, with 4 bases spanning the gap. CDR3 bases: TGTGCCAGCAGTGAAGCCCTAAGCACAGATACGCAGTATTTT. Amino acid sequence: CASSEALSTDTQYF.

Relative to its sample, this clone is medium-sized. The rearrangement links TRBV20-1 to TRBJ2-7, with D hard to call. The germline V and J ends were trimmed by 1 base and 0 bases, with 13 bases remaining between them. Germline-derived CDR1 and CDR2 are DFQATT and SNEGSKA (reference sequence). The CDR3 runs 15 residues. CDR3 nucleotides: TGCAGTGCTAGAGTGCTCGACTCCCTCTCCTACGAGCAGTACTTC. Its protein is CSARVLDSLSYEQYF.

This clone appeared a few times. V usage is TRBV6-4 and J usage is TRBJ1-1, with D perhaps matching TRBD1 (6 bases). The CDR3 extends over 14 amino acids. The V gene's germline CDR1 is MRHNA and CDR2 SNTAGT. V was pared by 5 bases and J by 3 bases, with 13 bases between. This chain's CDR3 is CASSSGGWYTEAFF. Written as DNA, the CDR3 is TGTGCCAGCAGTAGTGGGGGCTGGTACACTGAAGCTTTCTTT.

This clone was seen a handful of times. The genes are TRBV2 and TRBJ2-7; TRBD1 is a possible D gene (5 bases). Germline V gives CDR1 SNHLY, CDR2 FYNNEI. V lost 3 bases to trimming and J lost 6 bases, with 18 bases between them. The CDR3 has 15 residues. CDR3 DNA: TGTGCCAGCAGTGACATCTCGACAGATGGGTCCGAGCAGTACTTC. It is translated as CASSDISTDGSEQYF.

This clone was counted only a few times. The chain is built from TRBV6-1 and TRBJ2-1; TRBD2 agrees at 8 bases. The junction had 11 bases not matched to a gene; V was cut back by 6 bases and J by 7 bases. Looked up from germline, CDR1 is MNHNS and CDR2 is SASEGT. The CDR3 sequence is 15 residues long. The CDR3: CASSLPGLEGNEQFF. DNA for the CDR3: TGTGCCAGCAGCCTACCGGGACTAGAGGGTAATGAGCAGTTCTTC.

The chain uses TRBV5-1 and TRBJ2-7; 8 nucleotides line up with TRBD1. The CDR3 is 13 amino acids. V shed 4 bases, J shed 3 bases, and the junction held 3 bases outside the gene matches. Germline V CDR1 and CDR2: SGHRS, YFSETQ. The CDR3 bases are TGCGCCAGCAGCGGACAGGGTCGCTACGAGCAGTACTTC. Translating it yields CASSGQGRYEQYF.

The V and J genes are TRBV28 and TRBJ2-1; 8 positions match TRBD1. Germline assignment: CDR1 MDHEN and CDR2 SYDVKM. There are 14 residues in the CDR3. Trimming removed 6 bases from V and 6 bases from J; junction bases left unmatched: 7. CDR3 coding DNA: TGTGCCAGCAGCCCTGGGGACAGGTTCAATGAGCAGTTCTTC. This sequence encodes CASSPGDRFNEQFF.

This clone has ten or more counts. Other DNA sequences of this sample code for an identical CDR3. The chain couples TRBV6-2 or TRBV6-3 to TRBJ1-1, with D unclear. Trimming cost V 2 bases and J 6 bases, with 10 bases left between them. The CDR3 is 13 amino acids. The V gene's germline CDR1 is MNHEY and CDR2 SVGEGT. CDR3 bases: TGTGCCAGCAGTTACCGAGGGTTTTCTGAAGCTTTCTTT. This codes for CASSYRGFSEAFF.

The rearrangement links TRBV11-2 to TRBJ2-7; 8 nucleotides match TRBD1. V was pared by 0 bases and J by 2 bases, with 6 bases of the junction left unmatched. The CDR3 spans 16 residues. Germline loops: CDR1 SGHAT, CDR2 FQNNGV. The CDR3 region is CASSLDSGQGTYEQYF. In nucleotides, the CDR3 is TGTGCCAGCAGCTTAGACTCCGGACAGGGCACCTACGAGCAGTACTTC.

J is TRBJ1-5 and V is TRBV19; TRBD1 matches at 10 bases. Germline CDR1 reads LNHDA; CDR2 reads SQIVND (reference sequence). The trim removed 5 bases at V and 5 bases at J, leaving 9 bases unmatched. The CDR3 sequence is 16 residues long. CDR3 bases: TGTGCCAGTAGTTTCTGGACAGGGGGGGCACATCAGCCCCAGCATTTT. As protein: CASSFWTGGAHQPQHF. The full variable domain, in which reference TRBV19 and TRBJ1-5 provide the parts outside the CDR3, is DGGITQSPKYLFRKEGQNVTLSCEQNLNHDAMYWYRQDPGQGLRLIYYSQIVNDFQKGDIAEGYSVSREKKESFPLTVTSAQKNPTAFYLCASSFWTGGAHQPQHFGDGTRLSIL.